This TCR beta chain was identified during a study of blood T cell repertoires in COVID-19. The wider study: COVID-19 samples collected from the United States, Italy and Spain covered acute and convalescent phases. PBMCs, B-cell-depleted T cells, or T cells provided the cDNA or gDNA that made up the material.

Authors' methods: Amplifying reference gene primers gave estimates of nucleated cell counts. Repertoires were generated with immunoSEQ multiplex PCR, while TCRdb's copy carries only in-frame clones and drops some. The D gene and trimming were derived from the DNA, and the V and J assignments and clone size from that table. The sample lists a few hundred thousand clones, approximately 82% occurring once. V dropped 0 bases and J dropped 0 bases, with 8 bases sitting between them. This CDR3 is built from 15 residues. Germline-derived CDR1 and CDR2 are SGHRS and YFSETQ. The sequence was obtained from a young woman with acute or convalescent COVID-19. Sequencing was carried out using peripheral blood. V usage is TRBV5-1 and J usage is TRBJ2-3, with D possibly TRBD1 on 5 matching bases. The CDR3, as DNA: TGCGCCAGCAGCTTGGTGGGGCGGAGCACAGATACGCAGTATTTT. It codes for CASSLVGRSTDTQYF.